This T cell receptor beta chain was identified during a study of T cell repertoires in ileal Crohn's disease. A single count supports this clone. The assay was immunoSEQ multiplex PCR, and TCRdb's table has in-frame clones only and misses some. The sample records some 9,200 clones, 70% to 85% being singletons. Germline trimming cut 4 bases from V and 3 bases from J; bases unmatched to any gene: 10. The CDR3 runs 16 residues. CDR1 is SGHNT and CDR2 is YYREEE in the germline V gene (reference sequence). Time point reported: neoterminal ileum biopsy at postoperative endoscopy, about 6 months after surgery.

The source of this sequence is an adult with Crohn's disease. Material for sequencing was ileal tissue. The V and J genes are TRBV5-4 and TRBJ2-3; TRBD2 agrees at 8 bases. CDR3 amino acids: CASSPLAGRWTDTQYF. The CDR3 coding sequence is TGTGCCAGCAGCCCCTTAGCGGGGCGGTGGACAGATACGCAGTATTTT.